This TCR beta chain was captured in a study of tumor and adjacent non-tumor tissue in lung cancer. Across the whole study: Histology: around 13 adenocarcinoma, a couple of squamous cell carcinoma, 1 small cell lung cancer. Patients were aged roughly 31 to 76, approximately 11 men and roughly 5 women, stage I to III. Study-wide points: Shorter survival was associated with higher TCR diversity in tumors.

With respect to this clonotype: What it binds is unknown. At one end the junction does not follow the germline gene, possibly because of a read error.

The CDR3 covers 14 residues. The germline V gene encodes CDR1 ENHRY and CDR2 SYGVKD. This sample's RNA came from whole unsorted tissue. Three rounds of nested PCR, following a modified ARM-PCR protocol, produced the TCRbeta library. TCRdb re-analysed the multiplex PCR reads in MiXCR, keeping a single row per CDR3 protein. Among fewer than 80,000 distinct CDR3 sequences listed, nearly 70% were seen once. The sample consisted of lung tumor tissue. This rearrangement joins TRBV10-3 to TRBJ2-7, with 8 bases fitting TRBD1. The clonotype originates from a woman between 65 and 79 years old with non-small cell lung cancer. The CDR3 region has the DNA TGTGCCATCAGCATCCCAGGGGGCTCCTACGAGCAGTGCTTC. Translating gives CAISIPGGSYEQCF.